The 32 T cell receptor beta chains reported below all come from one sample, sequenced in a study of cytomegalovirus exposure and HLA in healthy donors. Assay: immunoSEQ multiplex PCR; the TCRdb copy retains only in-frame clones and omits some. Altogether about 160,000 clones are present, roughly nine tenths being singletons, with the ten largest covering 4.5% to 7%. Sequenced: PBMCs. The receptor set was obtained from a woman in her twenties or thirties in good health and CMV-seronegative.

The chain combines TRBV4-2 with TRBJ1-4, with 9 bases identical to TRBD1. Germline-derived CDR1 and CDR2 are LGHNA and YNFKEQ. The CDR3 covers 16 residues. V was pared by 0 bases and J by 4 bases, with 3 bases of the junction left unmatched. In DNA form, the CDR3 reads TGTGCCAGCAGCCAAGAACGGGGACAGGGTAATGAAAAACTGTTTTTT. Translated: CASSQERGQGNEKLFF.

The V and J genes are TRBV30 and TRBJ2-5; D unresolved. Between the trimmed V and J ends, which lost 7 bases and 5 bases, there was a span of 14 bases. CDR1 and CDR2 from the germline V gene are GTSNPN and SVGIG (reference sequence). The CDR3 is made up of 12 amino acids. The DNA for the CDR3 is TGTGCCTATACGGGCCCACGGGAGACCCAGTACTTC. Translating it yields CAYTGPRETQYF.

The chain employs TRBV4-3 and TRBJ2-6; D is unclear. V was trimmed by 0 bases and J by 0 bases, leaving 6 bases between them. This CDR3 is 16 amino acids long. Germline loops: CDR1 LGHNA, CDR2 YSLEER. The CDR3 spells CASSQDGFSGANVLTF. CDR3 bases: TGCGCCAGCAGCCAAGATGGATTCTCTGGGGCCAACGTCCTGACTTTC.

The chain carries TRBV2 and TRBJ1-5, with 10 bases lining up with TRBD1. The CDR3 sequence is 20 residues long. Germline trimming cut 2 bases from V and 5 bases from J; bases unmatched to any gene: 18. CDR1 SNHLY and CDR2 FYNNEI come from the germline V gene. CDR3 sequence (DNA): TGTGCCAGCAGTGAAAGGGCTCCTTACGGGGACAGGGGTCTGCATCAGCCCCAGCATTTT. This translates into CASSERAPYGDRGLHQPQHF.

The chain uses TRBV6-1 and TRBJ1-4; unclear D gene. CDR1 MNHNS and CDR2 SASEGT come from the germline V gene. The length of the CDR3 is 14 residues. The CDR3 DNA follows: TGTGCAATCGGGGTCGGAGTAACTAATGAAAAACTGTTTTTT. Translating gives CAIGVGVTNEKLFF.

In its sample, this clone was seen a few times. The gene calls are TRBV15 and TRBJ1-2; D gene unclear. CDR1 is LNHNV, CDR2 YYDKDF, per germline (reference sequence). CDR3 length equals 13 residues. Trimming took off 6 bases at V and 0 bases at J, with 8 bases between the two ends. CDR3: CATRGPANYGYTF. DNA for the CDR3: TGTGCCACCAGAGGACCTGCTAACTATGGCTACACCTTC.

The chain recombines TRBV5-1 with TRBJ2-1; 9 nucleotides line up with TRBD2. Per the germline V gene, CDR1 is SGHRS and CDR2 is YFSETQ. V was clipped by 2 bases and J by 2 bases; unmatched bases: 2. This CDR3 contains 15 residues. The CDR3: CASSFGGGAYNEQFF. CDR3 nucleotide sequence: TGCGCCAGCAGCTTTGGCGGGGGGGCCTACAATGAGCAGTTCTTC.

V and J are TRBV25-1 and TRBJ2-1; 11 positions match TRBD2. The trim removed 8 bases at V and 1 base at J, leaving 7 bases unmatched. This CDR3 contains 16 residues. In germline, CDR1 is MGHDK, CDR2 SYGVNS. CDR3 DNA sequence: TGTGCCAGCCGGGGACTAGCGGCGACATCCTACAATGAGCAGTTCTTC. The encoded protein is CASRGLAATSYNEQFF. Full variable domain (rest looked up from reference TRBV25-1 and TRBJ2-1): EADIYQTPRYLVIGTGKKITLECSQTMGHDKMYWYQQDPGMELHLIHYSYGVNSTEKGDLSSESTVSRIRTEHFPLTLESARPSHTSQYLCASRGLAATSYNEQFFGPGTRLTVL.

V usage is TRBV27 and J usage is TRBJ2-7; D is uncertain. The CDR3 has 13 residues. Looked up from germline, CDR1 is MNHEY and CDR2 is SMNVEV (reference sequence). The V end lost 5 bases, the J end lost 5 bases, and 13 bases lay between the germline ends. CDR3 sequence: CASSRYGGDEQYF. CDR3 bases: TGTGCCAGCAGTAGGTACGGTGGCGACGAGCAGTACTTC.

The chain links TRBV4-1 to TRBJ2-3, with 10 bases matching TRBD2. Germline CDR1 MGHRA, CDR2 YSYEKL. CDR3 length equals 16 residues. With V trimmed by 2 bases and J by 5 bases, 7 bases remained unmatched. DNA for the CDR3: TGCGCCAGCAGCCAATGGGCTAGCGGGGGTAAAGATACGCAGTATTTT. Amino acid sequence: CASSQWASGGKDTQYF.

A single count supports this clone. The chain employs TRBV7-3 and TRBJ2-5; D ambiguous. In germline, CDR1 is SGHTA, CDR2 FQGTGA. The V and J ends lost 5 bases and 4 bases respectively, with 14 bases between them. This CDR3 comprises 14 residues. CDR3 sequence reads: CASSLNPPSETQYF. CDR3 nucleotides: TGTGCCAGCAGCCTCAATCCACCTTCAGAGACCCAGTACTTC.

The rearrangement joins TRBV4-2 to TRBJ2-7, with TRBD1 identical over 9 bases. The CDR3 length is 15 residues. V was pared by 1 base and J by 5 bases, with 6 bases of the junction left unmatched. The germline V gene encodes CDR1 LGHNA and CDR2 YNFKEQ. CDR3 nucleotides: TGTGCCAGCAGCCAAGTCCCGCGGGACAGGGACGAGCAGTACTTC. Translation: CASSQVPRDRDEQYF.

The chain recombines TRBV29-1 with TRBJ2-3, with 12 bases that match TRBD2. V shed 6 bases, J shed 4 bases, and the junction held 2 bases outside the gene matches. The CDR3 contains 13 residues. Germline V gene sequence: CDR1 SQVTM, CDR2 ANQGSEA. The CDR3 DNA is TGCAGCGTGGGACTAGCGGGTCCAGATACGCAGTATTTT. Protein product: CSVGLAGPDTQYF.

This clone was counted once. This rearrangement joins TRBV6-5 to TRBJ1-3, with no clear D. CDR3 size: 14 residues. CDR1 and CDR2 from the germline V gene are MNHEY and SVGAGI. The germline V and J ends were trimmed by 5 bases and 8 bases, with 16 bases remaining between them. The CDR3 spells CASSPTTGRDTIYF. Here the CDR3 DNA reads TGTGCCAGCAGTCCCACTACCGGTCGAGACACCATATATTTT.

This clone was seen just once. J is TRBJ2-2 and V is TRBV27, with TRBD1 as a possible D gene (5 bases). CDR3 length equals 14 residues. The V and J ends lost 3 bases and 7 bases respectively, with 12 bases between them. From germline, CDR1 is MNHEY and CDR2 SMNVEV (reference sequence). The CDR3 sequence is CASSLGHGGGELFF. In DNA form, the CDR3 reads TGTGCCAGCAGTTTGGGGCACGGCGGCGGGGAGCTGTTTTTT.

The CDR3 is CASSDSLGGYGYTF. The CDR3 DNA is TGTGCCAGCAGTGACAGTTTAGGTGGTTATGGCTACACCTTC. The genes are TRBV6-1 and TRBJ1-2, with no clear D. The CDR3 contains 14 residues. Germline CDR1 reads MNHNS; CDR2 reads SASEGT. Trimming pared 3 bases from V and 5 bases from J, leaving 13 bases between.

Here the CDR3 reads CASSPQGNYGYTF. CDR3 nucleotides: TGTGCCAGCAGCCCCCAGGGGAACTATGGCTACACCTTC. The chain carries TRBV27 and TRBJ1-2; possible D gene TRBD1, 6 bases. Trimming pared 6 bases from V and 2 bases from J, leaving 10 bases between. From germline, CDR1 is MNHEY and CDR2 SMNVEV (reference sequence). There are 13 residues in the CDR3.

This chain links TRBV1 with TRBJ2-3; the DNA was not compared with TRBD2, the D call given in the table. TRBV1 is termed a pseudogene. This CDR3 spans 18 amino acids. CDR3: CTSSQDFVSGGSTDTQYF. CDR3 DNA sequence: TGCACCAGCAGCCAAGATTTCGTATCGGGGGGGAGCACAGATACGCAGTATTTT.

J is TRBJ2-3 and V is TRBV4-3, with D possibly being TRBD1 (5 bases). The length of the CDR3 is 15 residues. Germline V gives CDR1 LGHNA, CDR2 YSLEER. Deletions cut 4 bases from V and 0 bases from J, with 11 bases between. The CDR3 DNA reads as TGCGCCAGCAGCCTTCTAAGGGGCAGCACAGATACGCAGTATTTT. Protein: CASSLLRGSTDTQYF.

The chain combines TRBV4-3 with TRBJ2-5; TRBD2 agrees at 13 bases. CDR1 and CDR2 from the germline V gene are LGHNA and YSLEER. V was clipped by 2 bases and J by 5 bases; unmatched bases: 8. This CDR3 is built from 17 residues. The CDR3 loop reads CASSQMRTSGSVETQYF. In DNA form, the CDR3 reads TGCGCCAGCAGCCAAATGAGGACTAGCGGGAGCGTGGAGACCCAGTACTTC.

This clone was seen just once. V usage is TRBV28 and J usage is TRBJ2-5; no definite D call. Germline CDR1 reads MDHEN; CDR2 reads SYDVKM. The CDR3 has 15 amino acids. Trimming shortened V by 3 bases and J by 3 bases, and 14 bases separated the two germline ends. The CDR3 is CASSFINVLKETQYF. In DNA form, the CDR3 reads TGTGCCAGCAGTTTCATAAATGTGCTTAAAGAGACCCAGTACTTC.

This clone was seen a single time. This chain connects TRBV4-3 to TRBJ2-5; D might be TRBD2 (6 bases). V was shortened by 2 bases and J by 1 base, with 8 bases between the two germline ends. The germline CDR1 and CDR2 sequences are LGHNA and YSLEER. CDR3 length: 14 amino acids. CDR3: CASSQRLGQETQYF. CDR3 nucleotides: TGCGCCAGCAGCCAACGACTAGGCCAAGAGACCCAGTACTTC.

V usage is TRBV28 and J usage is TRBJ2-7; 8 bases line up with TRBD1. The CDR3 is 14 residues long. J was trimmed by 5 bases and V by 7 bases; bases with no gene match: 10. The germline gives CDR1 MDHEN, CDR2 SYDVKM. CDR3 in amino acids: CASTIGQGDDEQYF. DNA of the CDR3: TGTGCCAGCACCATCGGACAGGGCGACGACGAGCAGTACTTC.

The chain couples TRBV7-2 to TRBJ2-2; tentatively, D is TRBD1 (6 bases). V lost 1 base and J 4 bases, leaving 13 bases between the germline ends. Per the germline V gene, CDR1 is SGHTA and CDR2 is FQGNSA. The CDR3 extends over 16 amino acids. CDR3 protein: CASSLVPGVGTGELFF. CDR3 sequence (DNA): TGTGCCAGCAGCTTAGTCCCAGGGGTCGGCACCGGGGAGCTGTTTTTT. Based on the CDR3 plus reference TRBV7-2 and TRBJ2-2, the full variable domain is GAGVSQSPSNKVTEKGKDVELRCDPISGHTALYWYRQSLGQGLEFLIYFQGNSAPDKSGLPSDRFSAERTGGSVSTLTIQRTQQEDSAVYLCASSLVPGVGTGELFFGEGSRLTVL.

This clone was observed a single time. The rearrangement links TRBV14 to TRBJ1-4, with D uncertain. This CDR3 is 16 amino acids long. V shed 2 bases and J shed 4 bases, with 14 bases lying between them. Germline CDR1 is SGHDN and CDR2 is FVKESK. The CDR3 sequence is CASSQSEIQVNEKLFF. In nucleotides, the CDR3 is TGTGCCAGCAGCCAAAGCGAGATACAAGTTAATGAAAAACTGTTTTTT.

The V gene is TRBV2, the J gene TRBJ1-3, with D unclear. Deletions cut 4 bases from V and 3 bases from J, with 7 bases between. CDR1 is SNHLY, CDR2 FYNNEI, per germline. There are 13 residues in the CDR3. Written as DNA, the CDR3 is TGTGCCAGCAGTGGACTGATTGGAAACACCATATATTTT. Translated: CASSGLIGNTIYF.

CDR3 nucleotides: TGCGCCAGCAGCCAAGATCGACTAGCAAGGGAGCAGTTCTTC. It specifies CASSQDRLAREQFF. The genes are TRBV4-3 and TRBJ2-1, with 7 nucleotides matching TRBD2. Germline-derived CDR1 and CDR2 are LGHNA and YSLEER. Germline trimming cut 0 bases from V and 10 bases from J; bases unmatched to any gene: 6. This CDR3 is built from 14 residues.

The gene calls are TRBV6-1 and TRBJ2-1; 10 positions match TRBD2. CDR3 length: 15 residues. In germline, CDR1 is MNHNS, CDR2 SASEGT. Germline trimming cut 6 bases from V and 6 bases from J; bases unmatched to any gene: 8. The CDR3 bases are TGTGCCAGCAGGGAATCCCTAGCGGGGGCCAATGAGCAGTTCTTC. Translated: CASRESLAGANEQFF.

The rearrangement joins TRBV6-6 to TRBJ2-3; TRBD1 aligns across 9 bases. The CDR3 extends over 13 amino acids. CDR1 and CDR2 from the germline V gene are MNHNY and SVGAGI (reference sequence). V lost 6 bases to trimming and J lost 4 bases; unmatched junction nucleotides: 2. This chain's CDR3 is CASRRQGADTQYF. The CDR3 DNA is TGTGCCAGCAGAAGACAGGGGGCAGATACGCAGTATTTT.

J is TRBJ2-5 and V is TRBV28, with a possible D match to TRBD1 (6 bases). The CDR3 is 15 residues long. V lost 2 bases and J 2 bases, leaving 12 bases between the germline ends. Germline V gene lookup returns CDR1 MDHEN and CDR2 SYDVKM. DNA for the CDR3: TGTGCCAGCAGTTTAGCCGGACAGAGACAAGAGACCCAGTACTTC. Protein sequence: CASSLAGQRQETQYF. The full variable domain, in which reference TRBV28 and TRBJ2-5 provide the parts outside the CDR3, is DVKVTQSSRYLVKRTGEKVFLECVQDMDHENMFWYRQDPGLGLRLIYFSYDVKMKEKGDIPEGYSVSREKKERFSLILESASTNQTSMYLCASSLAGQRQETQYFGPGTRLLVL.

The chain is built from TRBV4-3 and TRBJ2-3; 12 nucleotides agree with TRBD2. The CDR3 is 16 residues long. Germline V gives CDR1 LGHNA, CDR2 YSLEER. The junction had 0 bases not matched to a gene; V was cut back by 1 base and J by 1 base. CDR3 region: CASSQGTSGGTDTQYF. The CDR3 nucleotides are TGCGCCAGCAGCCAAGGGACTAGCGGGGGCACAGATACGCAGTATTTT.

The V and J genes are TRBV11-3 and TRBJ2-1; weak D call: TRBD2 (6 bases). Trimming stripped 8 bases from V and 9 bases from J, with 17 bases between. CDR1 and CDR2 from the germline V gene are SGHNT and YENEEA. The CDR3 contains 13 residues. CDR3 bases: TGTGCCAGCGGCAGACTCGGGGGTGCTGAGCAGTTCTTC. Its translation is CASGRLGGAEQFF.